The source of this T cell receptor beta chain is a study of blood T cell repertoires in COVID-19. Study-level background: Samples of COVID-19 (acute and convalescent) were obtained from the United States, Italy and Spain.

Germline V lookup: CDR1 SGHTA, CDR2 FQGNSA. Trimming pared 1 base from V and 6 bases from J, leaving 13 bases between. CDR3 length: 14 residues. Profiled with immunoSEQ multiplex PCR; TCRdb holds only in-frame clones, not every one. There are approximately 130,000 clones in the sample; 85% to 90% occur only once, and 3.5% to 5% lies in the top ten. The chain carries TRBV7-2 and TRBJ2-7; D call uncertain. The sample was peripheral blood. The TCR was taken from a human donor in a cohort sampled during active COVID-19. CDR3 DNA: TGTGCCAGCAGCTTAGACTCGGCGGCTCCCGAGCAGTACTTC. This sequence encodes CASSLDSAAPEQYF.